The text below deals with one T cell receptor (beta chain). Germline V CDR1 and CDR2: MNHEY, SVGAGI. CDR3 size: 11 residues. J was trimmed by 10 bases and V by 6 bases; bases with no gene match: 4. The data were taken from a study of identical twins. TCRdb re-called the 5' RACE reads through MiXCR, storing one row per CDR3 protein. The table includes roughly 470,000 distinct CDR3 sequences, approximately 14% detected once. This sample also appeared in a second study, on yellow fever vaccine responses in identical twins.

This receptor was obtained from a woman aged 18-29 years in good health. The sample consisted of CD4+ T cells sorted from blood. The chain employs TRBV6-5 and TRBJ1-2; 8 nucleotides agree with TRBD1. CDR3 in DNA: TGTGCCAGCAGGGGACAGGTCTTCTACACCTTC. Its translation: CASRGQVFYTF.